The sequence of this T cell receptor (beta chain) was determined in a study of cytotoxic CD8 clonotypes in ibrutinib-treated CLL. Study-level background: Roughly 10 relapsed/refractory, roughly 15 treatment-naive; approximately 18 IGHV unmutated. With a range of 6 to 36, the median treatment time before response samples were taken was 12 to 13 months.

Here immunoSEQ multiplex PCR was the method, and the copy in TCRdb shows in-frame clones only, minus some. This sample has 90,000 to 150,000 clones, with approximately 58% found just once. Details on this clone: Its antigen is not identified.

Findings of the study overall: Pretreatment clonality was elevated relative to age-matched healthy donors and paralleled circulating CD8+ T-cell counts.

TCR beta library input comprised roughly 2 micrograms of genomic DNA from cryopreserved PBMCs. The receptor comes from a human donor with chronic lymphocytic leukemia. Sequencing used PBMCs, obtained after 24 months of ibrutinib treatment.

The DNA of the CDR3 is TGCGCCAGCAGCTTTGTACTCCAAGAGACCCAGTACTTC. It specifies CASSFVLQETQYF. V gene TRBV5-1 combines with J gene TRBJ2-5, with D hard to call. Germline V CDR1 and CDR2: SGHRS, YFSETQ. Trimming pared 2 bases from V and 1 base from J, leaving 6 bases between. The CDR3 runs to 13 residues.